Each of the 7 T cell receptor beta chains below was sequenced from the same sample in a study of CD8+ T cells in alopecia areata. Reverse transcribed after extraction, RNA yielded cDNA as the sequencing template. Profiling relied on immunoSEQ multiplex PCR, and the TCRdb table lists in-frame clones only, not all of them. The sample has about 23,000 clones; 52% are singletons. The sample comprised NKG2D-high CD8+ T cells sorted from blood. Receptors were obtained from a human donor with alopecia areata.

The rearrangement links TRBV4-2 to TRBJ2-7, with 8 bases lining up with TRBD2. The CDR3 is made up of 14 amino acids. The germline gives CDR1 LGHNA, CDR2 YNFKEQ. J lost 4 bases, V lost 4 bases, and 6 bases had no gene match. The CDR3 loop reads CASSPQREPYEQYF. DNA of the CDR3: TGTGCCAGCAGCCCCCAGCGGGAGCCGTACGAGCAGTACTTC.

This clone was observed once. The identical CDR3 is also encoded by other nucleotide sequences in the sample. The chain is built from TRBV27 and TRBJ2-2; the D call may be TRBD1 or TRBD2 (5 bases each). Germline CDR1 reads MNHEY; CDR2 reads SMNVEV (reference sequence). This CDR3 region has 14 residues. Trimming took off 8 bases at V and 1 base at J, with 11 bases between the two ends. The CDR3: CASARGVNTGELFF. CDR3 DNA sequence: TGTGCCAGCGCTCGAGGGGTGAACACCGGGGAGCTGTTTTTT.

The rearrangement links TRBV15 to TRBJ1-1; D not certain. Germline-derived CDR1 and CDR2 are LNHNV and YYDKDF (reference sequence). The germline V and J ends were trimmed by 0 bases and 8 bases, with 13 bases remaining between them. The CDR3 is 14 amino acids. CDR3 sequence: CATSREGWRSEAFF. CDR3 coding DNA: TGTGCCACCAGCAGAGAAGGTTGGAGGTCCGAAGCTTTCTTT.

This chain joins TRBV13 and TRBJ1-2; a weak D match, TRBD1 (5 bases). CDR1 and CDR2 (germline): PRHDT, FYEKMQ (reference sequence). The CDR3 consists of 15 residues. The V end lost 4 bases, the J end lost 6 bases, and 18 bases lay between the germline ends. DNA for the CDR3: TGTGCCAGCAGCTACCGGGACCCCGCTTGGGATGGCTACACCTTC. This gives the protein CASSYRDPAWDGYTF.

The J gene is TRBJ2-7, the V gene TRBV9, with 11 bases lining up with TRBD1. Germline lookup yields CDR1 SGDLS and CDR2 YYNGEE. J gave up 9 bases and V 3 bases, and 8 bases lay outside the gene matches. The length of the CDR3 is 14 residues. The CDR3: CASSAWTGGDVQYF. The DNA for the CDR3 is TGTGCCAGCAGCGCTTGGACAGGGGGCGATGTGCAGTACTTC.

The gene calls are TRBV20-1 and TRBJ1-4; D uncertain. The CDR3 length is 10 residues. The germline gives CDR1 DFQATT, CDR2 SNEGSKA (reference sequence). V lost 6 bases and J lost 6, with 5 bases in between. CDR3 residues: CSALDEKLFF. In DNA form, the CDR3 reads TGCAGTGCCTTGGATGAAAAACTGTTTTTT.

The chain carries TRBV7-9 and TRBJ2-3; D gene uncertain. Trimming took 1 base from V and 5 from J, leaving 4 bases between them. This CDR3 contains 12 residues. Germline loops: CDR1 SEHNR, CDR2 FQNEAQ (reference sequence). The CDR3 DNA sequence: TGTGCCAGCAGCTTAGATGTAGATACGCAGTATTTT. It translates to CASSLDVDTQYF.